A selection of T cell receptor beta chains follows, all from one sample in a study of cytomegalovirus exposure and HLA in healthy donors. TCRdb keeps only in-frame clones here, not all; method: immunoSEQ multiplex PCR. Of about 280,000 clones detected, roughly 88% appear once; the ten largest clones hold around 0.9%. Sequencing input: PBMCs. The receptors derive from a woman in her late teens or twenties in good health and CMV-seronegative. Each CDR3 is given with its conserved first and last residue. D genes are given only for firm matches. Clone size is shown for a subset of rows, as once, few, many or a class of expanded clone.

cdr3_aa	cdr3_nt	d_call	j_call	v_call	clone_size
CASSLAAGLIYEQYF	TGTGCCAGCAGTTTGGCAGCAGGGCTGATCTACGAGCAGTACTTC	NA	TRBJ2-7	TRBV27	NA
CASNLPGSDTQYF	TGTGCCAGCAACCTCCCCGGGAGTGATACGCAGTATTTT	NA	TRBJ2-3	TRBV9	NA
CASSRISIGTAPTGELFF	TGCGCCAGCAGCCGAATTTCAATCGGGACAGCCCCCACCGGGGAGCTGTTTTTT	TRBD1	TRBJ2-2	TRBV4-1	NA
CASSFVGRIYNEQFF	TGTGCCAGCAGTTTCGTTGGCAGGATCTACAATGAGCAGTTCTTC	NA	TRBJ2-1	TRBV28	NA
CASSDRTGGADGYTF	TGCGCCAGCAGCGACCGTACAGGGGGCGCGGATGGCTACACCTTC	TRBD1	TRBJ1-2	TRBV5-1	NA
CASSSTGGAFF	TGTGCCAGCAGCTCGACAGGGGGAGCTTTCTTT	TRBD1	TRBJ1-1	TRBV7-9	NA
CASSVEAGDNGYGYTF	TGTGCCAGCAGCGTAGAGGCAGGGGACAACGGCTATGGCTACACCTTC	NA	TRBJ1-2	TRBV9	NA
CANARDYNEQFF	TGTGCCAACGCCCGGGACTACAATGAGCAGTTCTTC	NA	TRBJ2-1	TRBV7-9	once
CASSLAGTASSGNTIYF	TGTGCCAGCAGTTTGGCCGGGACAGCGAGCTCTGGAAACACCATATATTTT	TRBD1	TRBJ1-3	TRBV28	NA
CASSFTGLREQYF	TGTGCCAGCAGTTTCACAGGGTTACGGGAGCAGTACTTC	NA	TRBJ2-7	TRBV27	NA
CASSTNLAVTDTQYF	TGTGCCAGCAGTACAAACTTAGCGGTAACAGATACGCAGTATTTT	NA	TRBJ2-3	TRBV7-2	NA
CASSQTTGAYNEQFF	TGTGCCAGCAGTCAAACGACAGGGGCATACAATGAGCAGTTCTTC	TRBD1	TRBJ2-1	TRBV27	NA
CSVERGGSSYEQYF	TGCAGCGTTGAACGGGGGGGCAGCTCCTACGAGCAGTACTTC	TRBD2	TRBJ2-7	TRBV29-1	NA
CASRGPGAYEQYF	TGTGCCAGCAGAGGGCCCGGGGCCTACGAGCAGTACTTC	NA	TRBJ2-7	TRBV2	NA
CASSGDLQETQYF	TGTGCCAGCAGTGGAGATCTCCAAGAGACCCAGTACTTC	NA	TRBJ2-5	TRBV2	NA
CASSLGTGSGNTIYF	TGTGCCAGCAGCCTAGGGACAGGCTCTGGAAACACCATATATTTT	TRBD1	TRBJ1-3	TRBV13	NA
CASSWGRTGYTF	TGTGCCAGCAGTTGGGGGAGGACAGGCTACACCTTC	NA	TRBJ1-2	TRBV28	NA
CASSVDPGRSYTF	TGTGCCAGCAGCGTAGATCCAGGGCGTAGCTACACCTTC	NA	TRBJ1-2	TRBV9	NA
CASSGRGQGASGELFF	TGTGCCAGCAGCGGCCGCGGACAGGGGGCTTCCGGGGAGCTGTTTTTT	TRBD1	TRBJ2-2	TRBV9	NA
CASSDYLKTYNEQFF	TGTGCCAGCAGTGACTACCTTAAAACCTACAATGAGCAGTTCTTC	NA	TRBJ2-1	TRBV2	NA
CASSFRDRMNTEAFF	TGTGCCAGCAGTTTTCGGGACAGGATGAACACTGAAGCTTTCTTT	TRBD1	TRBJ1-1	TRBV28	NA
CSVASAVNEKLFF	TGCAGCGTTGCGTCGGCGGTTAATGAAAAACTGTTTTTT	NA	TRBJ1-4	TRBV29-1	once
CASSVVLWGQQKSSYEQYF	TGCGCCAGCAGTGTTGTCCTCTGGGGGCAGCAAAAGAGCTCCTACGAGCAGTACTTC	NA	TRBJ2-7	TRBV10-1	NA